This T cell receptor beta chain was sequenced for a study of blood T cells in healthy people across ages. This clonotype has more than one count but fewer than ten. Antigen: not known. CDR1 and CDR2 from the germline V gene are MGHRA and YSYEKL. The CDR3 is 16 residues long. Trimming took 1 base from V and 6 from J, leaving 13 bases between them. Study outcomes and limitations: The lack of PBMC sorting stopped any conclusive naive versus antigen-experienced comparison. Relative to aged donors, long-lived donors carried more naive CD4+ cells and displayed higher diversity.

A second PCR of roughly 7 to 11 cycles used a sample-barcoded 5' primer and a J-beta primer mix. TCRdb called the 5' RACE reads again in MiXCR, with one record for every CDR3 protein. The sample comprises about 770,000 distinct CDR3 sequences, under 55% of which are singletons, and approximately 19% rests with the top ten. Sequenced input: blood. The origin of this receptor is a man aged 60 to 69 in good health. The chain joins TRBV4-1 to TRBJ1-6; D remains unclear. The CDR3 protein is CASSQGSGVFNSPLHF. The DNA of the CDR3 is TGCGCCAGCAGCCAAGGGAGTGGGGTTTTTAATTCACCCCTCCACTTT.